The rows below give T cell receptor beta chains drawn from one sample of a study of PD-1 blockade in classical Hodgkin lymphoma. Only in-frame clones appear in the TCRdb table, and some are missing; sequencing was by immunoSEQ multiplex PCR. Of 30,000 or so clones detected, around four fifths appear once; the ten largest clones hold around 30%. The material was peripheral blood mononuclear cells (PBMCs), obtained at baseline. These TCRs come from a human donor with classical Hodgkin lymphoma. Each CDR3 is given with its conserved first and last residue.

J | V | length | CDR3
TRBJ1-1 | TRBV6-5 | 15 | CASSADWTENTEAFF
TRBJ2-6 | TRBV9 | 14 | CASNRVGGANVLTF
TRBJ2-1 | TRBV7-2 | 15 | CASSPWGQVGIEQFF
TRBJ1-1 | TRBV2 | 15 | CASSELGAGNTEAFF
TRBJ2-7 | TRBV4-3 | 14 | CASSHSTGTYEQYF
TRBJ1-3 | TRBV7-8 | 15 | CASSSTGVHGNTIYF
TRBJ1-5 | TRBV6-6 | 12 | CASSFLEQPQHF
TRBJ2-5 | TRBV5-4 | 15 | CASSSATSPQETQYF
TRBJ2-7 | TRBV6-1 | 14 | CASRKGGTEHEQYF
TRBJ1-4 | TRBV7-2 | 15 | CASSTQTATNEKLFF
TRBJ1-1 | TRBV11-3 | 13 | CASSLLGNTEAFF
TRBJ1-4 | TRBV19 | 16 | CASSVTSGGWSEKLFF
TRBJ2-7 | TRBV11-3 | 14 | CASSLDGQGYEQYF
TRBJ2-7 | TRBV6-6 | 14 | CASSYSGGSYEQYF
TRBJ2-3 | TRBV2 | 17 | CASSVNDRGRWTDTQYF
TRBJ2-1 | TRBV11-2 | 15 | CASSLVGGGYNEQFF
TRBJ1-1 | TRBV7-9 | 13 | CASSAQGNTEAFF
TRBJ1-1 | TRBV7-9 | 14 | CASSGEQGWTEAFF
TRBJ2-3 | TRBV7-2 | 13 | CASSLGSTDTQYF
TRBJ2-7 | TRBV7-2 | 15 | CASRGPGQASYEQYF
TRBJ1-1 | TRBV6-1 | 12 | CATHRVRREAFF
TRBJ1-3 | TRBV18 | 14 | CASSPPSGKNTIYF
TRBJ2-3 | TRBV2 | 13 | CASRWGAVDTQYF
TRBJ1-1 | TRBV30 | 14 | CAWSLGGGWSEAFF
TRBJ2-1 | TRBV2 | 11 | CASSTAQGEFF
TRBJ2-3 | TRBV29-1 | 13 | CSVKGRGTDTQYF
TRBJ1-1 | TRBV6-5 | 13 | CASSYLGDTEAFF
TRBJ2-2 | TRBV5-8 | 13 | CASSLGRGRELFF
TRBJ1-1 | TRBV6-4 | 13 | CASAVDLNTEAFF
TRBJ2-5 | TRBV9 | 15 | CASSVEARGRETQYF
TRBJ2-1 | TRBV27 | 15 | CASSLHRSSYNEQFF
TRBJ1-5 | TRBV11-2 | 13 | CASSLVSGQPQHF
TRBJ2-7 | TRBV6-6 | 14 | CASSDPGHDYEQYF
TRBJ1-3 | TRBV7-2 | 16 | CASSSGTGRSGNTIYF
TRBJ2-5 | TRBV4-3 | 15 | CASSPSDRGYETQYF
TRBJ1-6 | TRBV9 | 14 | CASSADGDNSPLHF
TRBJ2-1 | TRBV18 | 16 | CASSDKGWGSYNEQFF
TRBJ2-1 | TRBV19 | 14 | CASSMGVGSDEQFF
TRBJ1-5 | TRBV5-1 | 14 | CASSLESSNQPQHF